A single sample gave rise to the 30 T cell receptor beta chains below, sequenced in a study of neurological immune-mediated disorders. Via MiXCR, TCRdb re-called the 5' RACE reads, giving one row per CDR3 protein. The table shows tens of thousands of distinct CDR3 sequences, with 4% occurring only once. The sequenced sample was CD4+ T cells from blood. These receptors all come from a woman aged 40 to 50 with multiple sclerosis.

This clonotype occurred many times. The chain is built from TRBV19 and TRBJ2-1; 8 bases align to TRBD2. Germline CDR1 reads LNHDA; CDR2 reads SQIVND (reference sequence). The CDR3 runs to 17 residues. V was pared by 10 bases and J by 3 bases, with 17 bases of the junction left unmatched. CDR3 coding DNA: TGTGCCACCCAGCACCTTTCCCGGGGGGGACTCTACAATGAGCAGTTCTTC. Protein product: CATQHLSRGGLYNEQFF.

This clonotype was seen many times. The chain uses TRBV20-1 and TRBJ2-7; D ambiguous. The V and J ends lost 5 bases and 2 bases respectively, with 13 bases between them. The germline CDR1 and CDR2 sequences are DFQATT and SNEGSKA (reference sequence). This CDR3 has 13 residues. CDR3 region: CSARTPSTYEQYF. The CDR3 DNA reads as TGCAGTGCTCGGACCCCCTCGACCTACGAGCAGTACTTC.

This clonotype was seen at least ten times. This chain uses TRBV29-1 with TRBJ2-3; unclear D gene. The CDR3 sequence is 13 residues long. V lost 3 bases to trimming and J lost 0 bases, with 7 bases between them. CDR1 is SQVTM, CDR2 ANQGSEA, per germline. The CDR3 region is CSVDFASTDTQYF. CDR3 in DNA: TGCAGCGTTGATTTTGCCAGCACAGATACGCAGTATTTT.

This clonotype came up many times. In nucleotides, the CDR3 is TGTGCCAGCTCACCACTGTTAGGCCTGGGCAACGAGCAGTACTTC. Protein: CASSPLLGLGNEQYF. The genes are TRBV18 and TRBJ2-7; no clear D gene. The CDR3 covers 15 residues. Trimming took 1 base from V and 5 from J, leaving 15 bases between them. Germline CDR1 and CDR2: KGHSH and LQKENI.

The chain carries TRBV27 and TRBJ1-1; 7 bases agree with TRBD1. V trimming: 5 bases; J trimming: 7 bases; junction bases outside the gene matches: 4. This CDR3 spans 12 amino acids. Germline CDR1 and CDR2: MNHEY and SMNVEV (reference sequence). CDR3 DNA: TGTGCCAGCAGTCCAGGGGGGGGTGAAGCTTTCTTT. This gives the protein CASSPGGGEAFF.

The V gene is TRBV3-1, the J gene TRBJ1-5; weak D call: TRBD1 (6 bases). Trimming removed 5 bases from V and 2 bases from J, with 16 bases in between. Germline V gene lookup returns CDR1 LGHDT and CDR2 YNNKEL (reference sequence). This CDR3 region has 16 residues. Written as DNA, the CDR3 is TGTGCCAGCAGCTATAGCAACAGGGCTGGCAATCAGCCCCAGCATTTT. This codes for CASSYSNRAGNQPQHF. The variable domain in full, completed from reference TRBV3-1 and TRBJ1-5, reads DTAVSQTPKYLVTQMGNDKSIKCEQNLGHDTMYWYKQDSKKFLKIMFSYNNKELIINETVPNRFSPKSPDKAHLNLHINSLELGDSAVYFCASSYSNRAGNQPQHFGDGTRLSIL.

This clonotype was detected ten times or more. The chain uses TRBV29-1 and TRBJ1-2; maybe TRBD1 (6 bases). V was shortened by 5 bases and J by 3 bases, with 10 bases between the two germline ends. Germline CDR1 is SQVTM and CDR2 is ANQGSEA. The CDR3 has 12 amino acids. Here the CDR3 DNA reads TGCAGCGTTCAGAGGGGGGACTATGGCTACACCTTC. It is translated as CSVQRGDYGYTF. Full variable domain (missing parts from reference TRBV29-1 and TRBJ1-2): SAVISQKPSRDICQRGTSLTIQCQVDSQVTMMFWYRQQPGQSLTLIATANQGSEATYESGFVIDKFPISRPNLTFSTLTVSNMSPEDSSIYLCSVQRGDYGYTFGSGTRLTVV.

This clonotype was seen at least ten times. V and J are TRBV5-1 and TRBJ2-2, with 7 bases matching TRBD1. With 1 base clipped from V and 5 bases from J, the junction kept 5 bases outside the gene matches. In germline, CDR1 is SGHRS, CDR2 YFSETQ. The CDR3 sequence is 15 residues long. The CDR3, as DNA: TGCGCCAGCAGCTTGCCGGGACAGCTTACCGGGGAGCTGTTTTTT. This translates into CASSLPGQLTGELFF.

This clonotype occurred many times. V and J are TRBV7-9 and TRBJ1-2; possible D gene TRBD1, 6 bases. CDR1 SEHNR and CDR2 FQNEAQ come from the germline V gene (reference sequence). Deletions cut 5 bases from V and 0 bases from J, with 10 bases between. This CDR3 spans 14 amino acids. CDR3 nucleotide sequence: TGTGCCAGCAGCCCCGACAGGACTAACTATGGCTACACCTTC. Its protein product is CASSPDRTNYGYTF.

This clonotype was found many times. V usage is TRBV7-9 and J usage is TRBJ2-3; TRBD2 might be the D (6 bases). The CDR3 loop spans 15 amino acids. V was cut by 5 bases and J by 6 bases, with 18 bases left in between. Germline assignment: CDR1 SEHNR and CDR2 FQNEAQ (reference sequence). The chain's CDR3 is CASSSRAGNHDTQYF. DNA of the CDR3: TGTGCCAGCAGCAGCAGGGCGGGGAATCACGATACGCAGTATTTT.

At least ten counts were recorded for this clonotype. This chain uses TRBV5-1 with TRBJ1-2; D ambiguous. This CDR3 is 14 amino acids long. The germline V gene has CDR1 SGHRS and CDR2 YFSETQ. V shed 1 base and J shed 6 bases, with 13 bases lying between them. The CDR3 DNA sequence: TGCGCCAGCAGCTTGTTACAGCTTCGGGATGGCTACACCTTC. This gives the protein CASSLLQLRDGYTF.

This clonotype came up many times. The chain carries TRBV11-3 and TRBJ2-1; 14 bases match TRBD2. Germline assignment: CDR1 SGHNT and CDR2 YENEEA. With V trimmed by 3 bases and J by 10 bases, 5 bases remained unmatched. This CDR3 has 15 residues. The CDR3 DNA is TGTGCCAGCAGCTTCGGGACTAGCGGGGGTAAGGAGCAGTTCTTC. Encoded protein: CASSFGTSGGKEQFF.

This clonotype was seen many times. CDR3 in DNA: TGCGCCAGCAGCTTGTGGGGCTCTGGGGCCAACGTCCTGACTTTC. This sequence encodes CASSLWGSGANVLTF. The chain carries TRBV5-1 and TRBJ2-6; D gene unclear. This CDR3 is 15 amino acids long. Germline loops: CDR1 SGHRS, CDR2 YFSETQ. The V end was cut by 1 base, the J end by 0 bases, with 5 bases between.

There are many counts of this clonotype. The chain has TRBV9 and TRBJ1-6, with D unclear. Trimming shortened V by 0 bases and J by 10 bases, and 14 bases separated the two germline ends. CDR3 length: 15 residues. Looked up from germline, CDR1 is SGDLS and CDR2 is YYNGEE. The CDR3 nucleotides read TGTGCCAGCAGCGTAGACGGGGTTCGACGATCACCCCTCCACTTT. Protein product: CASSVDGVRRSPLHF.

At least ten counts were recorded for this clonotype. The CDR3 protein is CASSRRSGTDNEKLFF. Here the CDR3 DNA reads TGCGCCAGCAGCCGTCGGAGCGGGACAGACAATGAAAAACTGTTTTTT. The chain couples TRBV4-1 to TRBJ1-4; TRBD1 matches 7 bases. V lost 4 bases to trimming and J lost 5 bases; unmatched junction nucleotides: 10. This CDR3 spans 16 amino acids. The germline V gene encodes CDR1 MGHRA and CDR2 YSYEKL.

This clonotype occurred many times. This chain joins TRBV20-1 and TRBJ1-2, with a possible D match to TRBD1 (5 bases). V shed 3 bases and J shed 8 bases, with 10 bases lying between them. CDR3 size: 11 residues. Germline CDR1 reads DFQATT; CDR2 reads SNEGSKA (reference sequence). The CDR3 protein is CSASRQGGYTF. The CDR3, as DNA: TGCAGTGCTAGTAGGCAGGGAGGCTACACCTTC.

This clonotype was counted many times. This sequence joins TRBV5-1 and TRBJ1-1, with a weak D call TRBD1 (5 bases). There are 13 residues in the CDR3. Per the germline V gene, CDR1 is SGHRS and CDR2 is YFSETQ. V lost 5 bases, J lost 0 bases, and 8 bases lay in between. The CDR3 loop reads CASRGRLNTEAFF. DNA of the CDR3: TGCGCCAGCAGGGGACGCCTGAACACTGAAGCTTTCTTT.

This clonotype was detected only a few times. The genes are TRBV11-3 and TRBJ2-1, with 8 nucleotides matching TRBD2. Per the germline V gene, CDR1 is SGHNT and CDR2 is YENEEA. The V and J ends lost 0 bases and 4 bases, in that order; junction bases with no gene match: 8. The CDR3 is 17 amino acids. CDR3 coding DNA: TGTGCCAGCAGCTTAGATACGGCGGGGGGCGGATACAATGAGCAGTTCTTC. Translating it yields CASSLDTAGGGYNEQFF.

This clonotype has ten or more counts. The chain is built from TRBV11-2 and TRBJ2-3; TRBD2 might be the D (6 bases). Germline values: CDR1 SGHAT, CDR2 FQNNGV. V lost 6 bases and J 0 bases, leaving 25 bases between the germline ends. The CDR3 length is 19 residues. CDR3 sequence (DNA): TGTGCCAGCAGTTCCACCAACTTCTCAGGGAGGTACAGCACAGATACGCAGTATTTT. Protein product: CASSSTNFSGRYSTDTQYF.

This clonotype was picked up many times. This chain uses TRBV9 with TRBJ2-2; no definite D call. The V end was cut by 0 bases, the J end by 5 bases, with 11 bases between. The length of the CDR3 is 15 residues. Germline assignment: CDR1 SGDLS and CDR2 YYNGEE. CDR3 DNA: TGTGCCAGCAGCGTAGAGAACAGTGGTACCGGGGAGCTGTTTTTT. Translation gives CASSVENSGTGELFF. The entire variable domain, with the rest obtained from reference TRBV9 and TRBJ2-2, is as follows: DSGVTQTPKHLITATGQRVTLRCSPRSGDLSVYWYQQSLDQGLQFLIQYYNGEERAKGNILERFSAQQFPDLHSELNLSSLELGDSALYFCASSVENSGTGELFFGEGSRLTVL.

This clonotype was counted ten times or more. This rearrangement joins TRBV24-1 to TRBJ1-5; TRBD1 matches at 9 bases. CDR3 size: 16 residues. The germline V gene has CDR1 KGHDR and CDR2 SFDVKD. V lost 7 bases and J lost 3; bases outside the gene matches: 9. This chain's CDR3 is CATSENGTGHNQPQHF. The CDR3 nucleotides are TGTGCCACCAGCGAGAACGGGACAGGGCACAATCAGCCCCAGCATTTT.

This clonotype was seen a few times. The rearrangement uses TRBV11-2 and TRBJ2-5, with a possible D match to TRBD2 (5 bases). The germline V gene has CDR1 SGHAT and CDR2 FQNNGV. This CDR3 is built from 14 residues. The V gene lost 6 bases and the J gene lost 5 bases, with 16 bases spanning the gap. Here the CDR3 DNA reads TGTGCCAGCAGTTCGGAGAGCCGAGGGGAGACCCAGTACTTC. Translating gives CASSSESRGETQYF.

The sample holds many counts of this clonotype. The rearrangement joins TRBV7-2 to TRBJ1-2; D unclear. Trimming stripped 5 bases from V and 3 bases from J, with 13 bases between. Germline CDR1 SGHTA, CDR2 FQGNSA. The CDR3 consists of 14 residues. The CDR3 reads CASSPSANHYGYTF. The CDR3 nucleotides are TGTGCCAGCAGCCCATCTGCGAATCACTATGGCTACACCTTC. Full variable domain (remainder filled in from reference TRBV7-2 and TRBJ1-2): GAGVSQSPSNKVTEKGKDVELRCDPISGHTALYWYRQSLGQGLEFLIYFQGNSAPDKSGLPSDRFSAERTGGSVSTLTIQRTQQEDSAVYLCASSPSANHYGYTFGSGTRLTVV.

The table lists this clonotype with many counts. This chain uses TRBV7-2 with TRBJ1-4, with a tentative D call TRBD1 (5 bases). CDR3 size: 15 residues. The V end lost 5 bases, the J end lost 5 bases, and 15 bases lay between the germline ends. CDR1 is SGHTA and CDR2 is FQGNSA in the germline V gene. Written as DNA, the CDR3 is TGTGCCAGCAGCCCCGGGGGGGGACGGAATGAAAAACTGTTTTTT. It yields the protein CASSPGGGRNEKLFF.

This clonotype is deemed medium-sized. The chain employs TRBV5-5 and TRBJ2-3; maybe TRBD1 (6 bases). Germline CDR1 and CDR2: SGHKS and YYEKEE (reference sequence). V was trimmed by 3 bases and J by 0 bases, leaving 14 bases between them. This CDR3 contains 16 residues. This chain's CDR3 is CASSSSNRASTDTQYF. CDR3 nucleotide sequence: TGTGCCAGCAGCTCATCAAACAGGGCTAGCACAGATACGCAGTATTTT.

The table lists this clonotype with many counts. V is TRBV10-3 and J is TRBJ1-2, with D unresolved. Germline assignment: CDR1 ENHRY and CDR2 SYGVKD. The CDR3 runs to 13 residues. Trimming cost V 6 bases and J 2 bases, with 10 bases left between them. The CDR3 protein is CAISREGNYGYTF. The CDR3 nucleotides read TGTGCCATCAGCCGCGAAGGGAACTATGGCTACACCTTC.

At least ten counts were recorded for this clonotype. The rearrangement uses TRBV5-1 and TRBJ1-2; D is uncertain. Trimming took 3 bases from V and 3 from J, leaving 21 bases between them. Germline V lookup: CDR1 SGHRS, CDR2 YFSETQ. The length of the CDR3 is 17 residues. CDR3 nucleotides: TGCGCCAGCAGCTCCGCTGGGCTTTCCAGTATCTACTATGGCTACACCTTC. It specifies CASSSAGLSSIYYGYTF.

This clonotype was detected many times. CDR3 amino acids: CASSPPWTGGPQPQHF. The CDR3 DNA follows: TGTGCCAGCTCCCCCCCTTGGACAGGGGGACCTCAGCCCCAGCATTTT. The chain recombines TRBV18 with TRBJ1-5; 10 bases align to TRBD1. The CDR3 is 16 amino acids. Trimming removed 6 bases from V and 6 bases from J; junction bases left unmatched: 11. Germline CDR1 is KGHSH and CDR2 is LQKENI. The full variable domain, rest sourced from reference TRBV18 and TRBJ1-5, is NAGVMQNPRHLVRRRGQEARLRCSPMKGHSHVYWYRQLPEEGLKFMVYLQKENIIDESGMPKERFSAEFPKEGPSILRIQQVVRGDSAAYFCASSPPWTGGPQPQHFGDGTRLSIL.

This clonotype has a count of ten or more. The chain uses TRBV6-6 and TRBJ1-4; D is unresolved. V gave up 2 bases and J gave up 5 bases, with 9 bases separating them. The germline CDR1 and CDR2 sequences are MNHNY and SVGAGI (reference sequence). CDR3 length: 14 residues. The DNA for the CDR3 is TGTGCCAGCAGTTACATCTCGGCAAATGAAAAACTGTTTTTT. It is translated as CASSYISANEKLFF.

This clonotype was seen at least ten times. The chain recombines TRBV2 with TRBJ2-3, with 12 bases that match TRBD2. Looked up from germline, CDR1 is SNHLY and CDR2 is FYNNEI. This CDR3 is built from 19 residues. The junction had 16 bases not matched to a gene; V was cut back by 6 bases and J by 3 bases. CDR3 sequence: CASRGERTSGGPGTDTQYF. The CDR3 DNA is TGTGCCAGCAGAGGAGAGCGTACTAGCGGGGGGCCGGGTACAGATACGCAGTATTTT.